Reported below is one T cell receptor beta chain. This record belongs to a study of blood T cell repertoires in COVID-19. Study-wide context: COVID-19 samples from acute and convalescent phases originated in the United States, Italy and Spain. Sources were T cells, B-cell-depleted T cells, or PBMCs; the material itself was cDNA or gDNA.

Germline V lookup: CDR1 SGHTA, CDR2 FQGTGA. The trim removed 5 bases at V and 6 bases at J, leaving 5 bases unmatched. This CDR3 spans 16 amino acids. As processed by the authors: Researchers report that nucleated cell counts were estimated from reference gene primer amplification. The data were produced by immunoSEQ multiplex PCR, yet TCRdb's version contains in-frame clones alone and is incomplete. V and J calls plus clone size are reproduced from that table; the DNA served to infer D and trimming. Here the sample spans 200,000 to 250,000 clones, about 85% being singletons. Sequencing used peripheral blood. The origin of this receptor is a woman younger than 30 who had recovered from COVID-19. V and J are TRBV7-3 and TRBJ2-2, with 14 nucleotides matching TRBD2. The CDR3 bases are TGTGCCAGCAGCGCACCGGGACTAGCGGGAGCCGGGGAGCTGTTTTTT. Protein: CASSAPGLAGAGELFF.